This T cell receptor (beta chain) was sequenced during a study of T cell repertoires in cytomegalovirus infection. Study outcomes and limitations: HLA-C-restricted CMV clonotypes gave the most frequent clonotype in two of eight donors.

TCRdb re-derived calls from the reads in MiXCR, one entry per CDR3 protein. The sample shows roughly 180,000 distinct CDR3 sequences, about 28% of them seen only once. This clonotype has a count of ten or more. Antigen unknown. Germline CDR1 is SGHVS and CDR2 is FQNEAQ. V lost 1 base, J lost 6 bases, and 4 bases stayed unmatched. The CDR3 consists of 15 residues. The TCR originated in a human donor in good health (CMV status not recorded). Some clones in this sample may be carry-over from other donors' samples. The sequenced material came from PBMCs. J is TRBJ2-7 and V is TRBV7-8; the match to TRBD1 covers 12 bases. The CDR3 is CASSLVGQGAGEQYF. For the CDR3, the DNA is TGTGCCAGCAGCTTAGTGGGACAGGGGGCCGGCGAGCAGTACTTC.